Presented here are 4 T cell receptor beta chains from one specimen sequenced in a study of T cell responses to AZD1222 COVID-19 vaccine. Using immunoSEQ multiplex PCR, the repertoire was profiled, and TCRdb retains in-frame clones only, with some absent. This sample has about 140,000 clones; about nine tenths occur once, and the top ten carry 1.5% to 2%. This specimen consisted of peripheral blood, obtained 28 days after the second AZD1222 dose. All receptors derive from an adult who received the AZD1222 COVID-19 vaccine.

The chain is built from TRBV5-1 and TRBJ1-3; no definite D call. This CDR3 comprises 16 residues. V dropped 0 bases and J dropped 0 bases, with 10 bases sitting between them. The germline V gene has CDR1 SGHRS and CDR2 YFSETQ. The CDR3 is CASSLVPATSGNTIYF. CDR3 nucleotides: TGCGCCAGCAGCTTGGTGCCAGCCACCTCTGGAAACACCATATATTTT. Full variable domain (rest looked up from reference TRBV5-1 and TRBJ1-3): KAGVTQTPRYLIKTRGQQVTLSCSPISGHRSVSWYQQTPGQGLQFLFEYFSETQRNKGNFPGRFSGRQFSNSRSEMNVSTLELGDSALYLCASSLVPATSGNTIYFGEGSWLTVV.

The genes are TRBV5-1 and TRBJ1-4; 9 bases fit TRBD1. Germline loops: CDR1 SGHRS, CDR2 YFSETQ. This CDR3 contains 18 residues. V was pared by 4 bases and J by 6 bases, with 16 bases of the junction left unmatched. The CDR3 loop reads CASSPTATTGGRYEKLFF. DNA for the CDR3: TGCGCCAGCAGCCCAACGGCAACGACAGGGGGGAGATATGAAAAACTGTTTTTT. The full variable domain, in which reference TRBV5-1 and TRBJ1-4 provide the parts outside the CDR3, is KAGVTQTPRYLIKTRGQQVTLSCSPISGHRSVSWYQQTPGQGLQFLFEYFSETQRNKGNFPGRFSGRQFSNSRSEMNVSTLELGDSALYLCASSPTATTGGRYEKLFFGSGTQLSVL.

The rearrangement uses TRBV29-1 and TRBJ1-6; D is ambiguous. V was shortened by 5 bases and J by 10 bases, with 15 bases between the two germline ends. The germline V gene encodes CDR1 SQVTM and CDR2 ANQGSEA. The CDR3 is 13 amino acids. Written as DNA, the CDR3 is TGCAGCGTTCTTTTTGAGGCCGGATCACCCCTCCACTTT. Translating gives CSVLFEAGSPLHF.

The chain links TRBV7-9 to TRBJ1-2, with 7 bases identical to TRBD1. Trimming removed 9 bases from V and 11 bases from J; junction bases left unmatched: 9. From germline, CDR1 is SEHNR and CDR2 FQNEAQ (reference sequence). The CDR3 is 11 amino acids. The CDR3 reads CASAGSGQYTF. As DNA, the CDR3 is TGTGCCAGTGCGGGGTCGGGACAGTACACCTTC.